This T cell receptor (beta chain) was documented in a study of CD8 T cell repertoires and HIV-1 epitope variants. Study as a whole: T cells were cultured for more than nine days with cytokines added on days 3 and 7.

V lost 0 bases to trimming and J lost 1 base; unmatched junction nucleotides: 6. From germline, CDR1 is SGDLS and CDR2 YYNGEE. CDR3 size: 16 residues. A word on this clone: Its antigen remains unknown.

Produced via immunoSEQ multiplex PCR; TCRdb's table is partial and in-frame only. In the table there are fewer than 6,000 clones, around two thirds of which are singletons. The chain uses TRBV9 and TRBJ2-7; 8 bases fit TRBD2. Sequencing input: cultured CD8+ T cells derived from PBMCs. The receptor comes from a male donor with HIV. In DNA form, the CDR3 reads TGTGCCAGCAGCGTAGGACTAGCGAGGTATTCCTACGAGCAGTACTTC. As protein: CASSVGLARYSYEQYF.